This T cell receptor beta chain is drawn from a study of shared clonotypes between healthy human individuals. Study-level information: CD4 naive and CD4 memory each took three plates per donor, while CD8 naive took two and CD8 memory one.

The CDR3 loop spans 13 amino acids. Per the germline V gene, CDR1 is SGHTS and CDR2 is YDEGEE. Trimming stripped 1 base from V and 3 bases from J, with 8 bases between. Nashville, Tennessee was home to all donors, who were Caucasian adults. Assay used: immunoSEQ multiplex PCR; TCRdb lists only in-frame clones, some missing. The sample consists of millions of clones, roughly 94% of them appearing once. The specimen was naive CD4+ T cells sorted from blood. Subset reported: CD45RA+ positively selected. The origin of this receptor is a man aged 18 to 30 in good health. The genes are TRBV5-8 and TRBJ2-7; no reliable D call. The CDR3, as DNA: TGTGCCAGCAGCTTGCTAGTTTACTACGAGCAGTACTTC. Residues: CASSLLVYYEQYF.